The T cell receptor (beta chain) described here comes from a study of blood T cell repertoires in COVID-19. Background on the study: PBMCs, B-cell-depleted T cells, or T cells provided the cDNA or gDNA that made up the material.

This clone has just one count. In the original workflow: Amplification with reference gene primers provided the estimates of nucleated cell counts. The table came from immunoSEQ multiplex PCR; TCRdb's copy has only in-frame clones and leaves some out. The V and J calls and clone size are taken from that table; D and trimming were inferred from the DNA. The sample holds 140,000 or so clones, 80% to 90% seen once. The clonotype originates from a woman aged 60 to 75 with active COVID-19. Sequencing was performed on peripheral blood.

CDR3: CASSLLGTSLYNEQFF. The CDR3 DNA sequence: TGTGCCAGCAGCTTATTAGGGACTAGCCTATACAATGAGCAGTTCTTC. The V call is TRBV11-1, the J call TRBJ2-1, with 9 nucleotides matching TRBD2. This CDR3 is 16 amino acids long. From germline, CDR1 is SGHAT and CDR2 FQDESV (reference sequence). Losses at the gene ends were 2 bases for V and 4 bases for J; bases not matched to a gene: 6.